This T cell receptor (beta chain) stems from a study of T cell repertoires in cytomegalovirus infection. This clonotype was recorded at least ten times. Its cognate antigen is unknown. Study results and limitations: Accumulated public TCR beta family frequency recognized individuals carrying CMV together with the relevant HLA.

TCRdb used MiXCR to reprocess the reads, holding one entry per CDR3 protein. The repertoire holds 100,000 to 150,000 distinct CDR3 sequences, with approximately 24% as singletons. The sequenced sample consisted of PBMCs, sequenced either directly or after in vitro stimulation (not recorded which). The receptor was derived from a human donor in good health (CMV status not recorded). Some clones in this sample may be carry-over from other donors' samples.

In nucleotides, the CDR3 is TGTGCCAGCAGTTCGGCAGGGTCACCCCTCCACTTT. Translating it yields CASSSAGSPLHF. The chain uses TRBV27 and TRBJ1-6, with TRBD1 as a possible D gene (5 bases). Germline CDR1 and CDR2: MNHEY and SMNVEV (reference sequence). With 4 bases removed from V and 10 bases from J, the gap between germline ends came to 8 bases. The CDR3 is 12 residues long.